This entry describes one TCR beta chain. What it binds is unknown. This specimen belongs to a study of beta chain features in type 1 diabetes. On the study more broadly: Age, gender and cell yields were alike across patients and healthy donors.

General study findings and limits: Sampled from patients, naive, central memory and Treg TCRB repertoires appeared more similar than those sampled from healthy donors. Whether TCRB rearrangement is influenced by HLA type was left unresolved in this analysis.

V lost 2 bases, J lost 4 bases, and 8 bases stayed unmatched. CDR3 length: 15 residues. Per germline, CDR1 GTSNPN and CDR2 SVGIG (reference sequence). Once sorted, every population was more than 95% pure. Isolated RNA was reverse transcribed in full, so expressed TCRB transcripts were sequenced. Some clones are missing from TCRdb's copy, which holds only in-frame ones; the method was immunoSEQ multiplex PCR. The table lists fewer than 250,000 clones, about 71% of them singletons. The specimen was naive CD4+ T cells from blood. The chain employs TRBV30 and TRBJ1-5; 7 bases match TRBD1. The TCR originated in a young man in good health. CDR3 DNA sequence: TGTGCCTGGAGTTTATCCGGGACAGTGAATCAGCCCCAGCATTTT. This codes for CAWSLSGTVNQPQHF.